The present entry profiles one T cell receptor beta chain with its context. This clonotype was seen repeatedly, ten times or more. The clone's antigen remains unknown. No base-level quality is on record; no much larger clone is a single base apart. Spanning cysteine to phenylalanine, the CDR3 consists of 14 amino acids. Here the CDR3 DNA is all that survives: 42 bases in frame from base 1. CDR1 and CDR2 (GTSNPN, SVGIG) derive from the germline V gene (reference sequence). Trimming at the junction amounts to 0 bases on V and 5 bases on J, and the germline ends lie 14 bases apart. The record originates from a study of early T cells in non-severe SARS-CoV-2 infection (dated by TCRdb to the early 2020s). Regarding the research as a whole: TCR sequencing used bulk RNA from unsorted whole blood, so alpha and beta chains could not be paired. Study-wide findings and limitations: Matching against VDJdb was skewed toward anti-spike CD8 responses, likely underestimated virus-specific expansions, and missed private and CD4 specificities.

Libraries came from 5' RACE. TCRdb records NextSeq 500 as the sequencer. The TCR library protocol attached unique molecular identifiers to individual cDNA molecules to correct for sequencing error and PCR bias. Both TCR alpha and beta chains were sequenced, and tight co-correlation was observed between alpha and beta sequence abundances in each sample. On the study's bioinformatics: V gene, J gene and CDR3 annotation of TCR sequences was performed with Decombinator V4. TCRs were defined as expanded if a significant change between any two time points was detected under a Poisson model with p below 0.0001. TCR abundances were normalised to the total number of TCRs sequenced per sample and were expressed as counts per million. TRAV1-2 paired with TRAJ12, TRAJ20 or TRAJ33 defined MAIT TCRs, while TRAV10 paired with TRAJ18 defined iNKT TCRs. VDJdb, accessed on 1 November 2021, was searched for TCRs annotated for CMV, EBV and SARS-CoV-2, and TCRs annotated for more than one antigen were excluded. TCRdb itself trimmed the public reads at Q25 with fastp, ran MiXCR and retained productive beta chains. All rows with the same CDR3 protein become a single entry with the most common DNA and genes. The V and J calls reflect TCRdb's pipeline rather than the authors' work. The sample records tens of thousands of distinct CDR3 sequences, about 7% of which are singletons. Approximately 8.3% of the sample is taken by the ten largest.

This was a case-control study nested in a cohort of healthcare workers in London, UK, who had nasopharyngeal swab PCR tests and blood samples taken every week. Healthcare workers were enrolled in the week of the UK lockdown, from 23 to 31 March 2020, and were followed every week for up to about 16 weeks. Recombination connected TRBV30 to TRBJ2-7; tentative D gene TRBD1, with 5 bases matching. Sequenced: whole blood. This receptor was identified in an adult who was a healthcare worker with PCR-confirmed SARS-CoV-2 infection or an uninfected control (not recorded which). The DNA sequence is as follows: TGTGCCTGGAGTGTTATTAAGGGGAAGAACGAGCAGTACTTC. The encoded protein is CAWSVIKGKNEQYF.